This passage covers 18 T cell receptor beta chains from one sample sequenced in a study of identical twins (dated by TCRdb to the mid-2010s). The protocol used for the library was 5' RACE. Instrument used: Illumina HiSeq 2000. The raw public data were reprocessed by TCRdb itself: fastp quality trimming at Q25, MiXCR clonotype calling, in-frame beta chains only. Each CDR3 protein gets just one entry, which takes the most common genes and DNA from the rows behind it. For this sample the table gives 450,000 or so distinct CDR3 sequences, of which 12% to 15% were detected only once. The top ten hold roughly 0.56% of the sample. This same sample was also taken into another study, of yellow fever vaccine responses in identical twins.

The sequencing sample was made of CD4+ T cells sorted from blood. The receptors stem from a woman under 30 in good health.

The genes are TRBV7-3 and TRBJ2-2; 7 bases agree with TRBD2. In germline, CDR1 is SGHTA, CDR2 FQGTGA. The ends lost 5 bases at V and 6 bases at J; junction bases unmatched: 24. The CDR3 extends over 20 amino acids. This chain's CDR3 is CASSQKPGLLWHSGPGELFF. The CDR3 DNA is TGTGCCAGCAGCCAAAAACCGGGACTATTGTGGCATTCAGGTCCCGGGGAGCTGTTTTTT.

This clonotype was observed a handful of times. This chain links TRBV6-5 with TRBJ2-7; D is perhaps TRBD2 (6 bases). Germline V gene sequence: CDR1 MNHEY, CDR2 SVGAGI. Trimming cost V 0 bases and J 7 bases, with 13 bases left between them. This CDR3 region has 14 residues. CDR3 amino acids: CASSYSDIAGEQYF. The CDR3 DNA sequence: TGTGCCAGCAGTTACTCGGACATTGCGGGGGAGCAGTACTTC.

V is TRBV6-2 or TRBV6-3 and J is TRBJ2-7; TRBD1 matches at 7 bases. Germline loops: CDR1 MNHEY, CDR2 SVGEGT. V was clipped by 0 bases and J by 0 bases; unmatched bases: 2. The CDR3 consists of 15 residues. CDR3 nucleotides: TGTGCCAGCAGTTACTCGGGACAGCTCTCCTACGAGCAGTACTTC. This encodes CASSYSGQLSYEQYF.

A few counts support this clonotype. The chain links TRBV14 to TRBJ1-4, with TRBD1 as a possible D gene (6 bases). V was clipped by 4 bases and J by 2 bases, with 11 bases between them. CDR1 and CDR2 from the germline V gene are SGHDN and FVKESK. The CDR3 is 15 residues long. In DNA form, the CDR3 reads TGTGCCAGCAGCCCGGAACAGGGCACTAATGAAAAACTGTTTTTT. It translates to CASSPEQGTNEKLFF.

This clonotype appeared a few times. The V call is TRBV7-2, the J call TRBJ2-3; D may match TRBD1 or TRBD2 (5 bases each). The V end lost 1 base, the J end lost 2 bases, and 10 bases lay between the germline ends. CDR1 is SGHTA, CDR2 FQGNSA, per germline. The CDR3 runs 15 residues. The CDR3 DNA follows: TGTGCCAGCAGCTTAGACGGGGCATTCACAGATACGCAGTATTTT. It yields the protein CASSLDGAFTDTQYF.

The rearrangement uses TRBV7-9 and TRBJ2-7, with D perhaps matching TRBD1 or TRBD2 (5 bases each). The CDR3 has 14 residues. The germline V gene encodes CDR1 SEHNR and CDR2 FQNEAQ (reference sequence). V was shortened by 4 bases and J by 2 bases, with 12 bases between the two germline ends. CDR3 residues: CASSSTGATYEQYF. In DNA form, the CDR3 reads TGTGCCAGCAGCTCTACCGGGGCCACCTACGAGCAGTACTTC.

In this sample, this clonotype turned up a few times. The gene calls are TRBV10-3 and TRBJ1-4, with unresolved D. Germline CDR1 and CDR2: ENHRY and SYGVKD. The V end lost 5 bases, the J end lost 8 bases, and 15 bases lay between the germline ends. This CDR3 region has 14 residues. This chain's CDR3 is CAISPRGGSEKLFF. CDR3 nucleotide sequence: TGTGCCATCAGTCCCCGGGGAGGGAGCGAAAAACTGTTTTTT.

The chain recombines TRBV4-1 with TRBJ2-3; a weak D match, TRBD1 (6 bases). Germline V gene lookup returns CDR1 MGHRA and CDR2 YSYEKL. Trimming took off 0 bases at V and 3 bases at J, with 13 bases between the two ends. The CDR3 totals 16 residues. The CDR3 sequence is CASSQDVGAGTDTQYF. CDR3 nucleotide sequence: TGCGCCAGCAGCCAAGATGTGGGGGCTGGGACAGATACGCAGTATTTT.

Details on this clonotype: A much bigger clone sits one base away, suggesting this may be a read error. CDR3 residues: CASSSSLGERFF. The CDR3 DNA follows: TGTGCCAGCAGCTCATCCCTAGGTGAGCGGTTCTTC. The rearrangement joins TRBV5-5 to TRBJ2-1; unclear D gene. CDR1 SGHKS and CDR2 YYEKEE come from the germline V gene (reference sequence). The CDR3 runs to 12 residues.

V is TRBV6-5 and J is TRBJ2-2; D not certain. Looked up from germline, CDR1 is MNHEY and CDR2 is SVGAGI. The CDR3 covers 12 residues. Trimming stripped 6 bases from V and 4 bases from J, with 6 bases between. CDR3 DNA: TGTGCCAGCAGGGAAGTCACCGGGGAGCTGTTTTTT. This translates into CASREVTGELFF.

Only a few counts were recorded for this clonotype. The J gene is TRBJ1-5, the V gene TRBV20-1; no reliable D call. Trimming pared 6 bases from V and 2 bases from J, leaving 14 bases between. The CDR3 is made up of 14 amino acids. Germline V gene sequence: CDR1 DFQATT, CDR2 SNEGSKA (reference sequence). CDR3 in DNA: TGCAGTGCAGCCCCACGGGGTGGCAATCAGCCCCAGCATTTT. This gives the protein CSAAPRGGNQPQHF.

The J gene is TRBJ2-7, the V gene TRBV12-3 or TRBV12-4; D is perhaps TRBD1 (5 bases). CDR3 length: 15 residues. V gave up 1 base and J gave up 0 bases, with 10 bases separating them. For the CDR3, the DNA is TGTGCCAGCAGTTTAGGACAGTTCGCCTCCTACGAGCAGTACTTC. Translated, it gives CASSLGQFASYEQYF.

This chain connects TRBV5-1 to TRBJ1-2, with 10 bases that match TRBD1. Germline V gene data show CDR1 as SGHRS and CDR2 as YFSETQ. The CDR3 has 16 amino acids. With 5 bases clipped from V and 4 bases from J, the junction kept 11 bases outside the gene matches. The CDR3 DNA reads as TGCGCCAGCAGTCTAGGGACAGGGGATGGATTCTATGGCTACACCTTC. Its translation: CASSLGTGDGFYGYTF.

This chain joins TRBV7-2 and TRBJ2-1; D unresolved. Germline values: CDR1 SGHTA, CDR2 FQGNSA. The CDR3 loop spans 15 amino acids. Trimming took 1 base from V and 2 from J, leaving 9 bases between them. The CDR3 sequence is CASSLVGSTYNEQFF. DNA for the CDR3: TGTGCCAGCAGCTTAGTTGGCAGTACCTACAATGAGCAGTTCTTC.

This clonotype was observed a few times. The chain combines TRBV5-1 with TRBJ2-7; 9 nucleotides line up with TRBD1. Per the germline V gene, CDR1 is SGHRS and CDR2 is YFSETQ. This CDR3 has 16 residues. V was pared by 4 bases and J by 6 bases, with 14 bases of the junction left unmatched. The chain's CDR3 is CASSLSRRTGVGEQYF. CDR3 nucleotide sequence: TGCGCCAGCAGCCTATCACGACGGACAGGGGTCGGCGAGCAGTACTTC.

The V gene is TRBV2, the J gene TRBJ2-2, with 8 bases identical to TRBD2. J lost 3 bases, V lost 7 bases, and 4 bases had no gene match. The CDR3 spans 14 residues. Germline V gives CDR1 SNHLY, CDR2 FYNNEI. The DNA of the CDR3 is TGTGCCAGCATTCGCGGGGGGTACACCGGGGAGCTGTTTTTT. This translates into CASIRGGYTGELFF.

This clonotype has more than one count but fewer than ten. The rearrangement links TRBV7-3 to TRBJ1-2; D remains unclear. This CDR3 region has 15 residues. Germline CDR1 SGHTA, CDR2 FQGTGA. The germline V and J ends were trimmed by 0 bases and 10 bases, with 18 bases remaining between them. CDR3 in amino acids: CASSLTTGLNTDYTF. The CDR3 DNA sequence: TGTGCCAGCAGCTTAACGACCGGACTTAATACAGACTACACCTTC. The full variable domain, in which reference TRBV7-3 and TRBJ1-2 provide the parts outside the CDR3, is GAGVSQTPSNKVTEKGKYVELRCDPISGHTALYWYRQSLGQGPEFLIYFQGTGAADDSGLPNDRFFAVRPEGSVSTLKIQRTERGDSAVYLCASSLTTGLNTDYTFGSGTRLTVV.

This clonotype came up many times. The V and J genes are TRBV7-8 and TRBJ2-1; maybe TRBD2 (7 bases). V lost 0 bases and J lost 8, with 11 bases in between. Germline V gives CDR1 SGHVS, CDR2 FQNEAQ. This CDR3 contains 14 residues. The CDR3 DNA is TGTGCCAGCAGCTTAGCGGGGGGGCCCTATGAGCAGTTCTTC. As protein: CASSLAGGPYEQFF. Looking up the rest from reference TRBV7-8 and TRBJ2-1 gives the full variable domain: GAGVSQSPRYKVAKRGQDVALRCDPISGHVSLFWYQQALGQGPEFLTYFQNEAQLDKSGLPSDRFFAERPEGSVSTLKIQRTQQEDSAVYLCASSLAGGPYEQFFGPGTRLTVL.